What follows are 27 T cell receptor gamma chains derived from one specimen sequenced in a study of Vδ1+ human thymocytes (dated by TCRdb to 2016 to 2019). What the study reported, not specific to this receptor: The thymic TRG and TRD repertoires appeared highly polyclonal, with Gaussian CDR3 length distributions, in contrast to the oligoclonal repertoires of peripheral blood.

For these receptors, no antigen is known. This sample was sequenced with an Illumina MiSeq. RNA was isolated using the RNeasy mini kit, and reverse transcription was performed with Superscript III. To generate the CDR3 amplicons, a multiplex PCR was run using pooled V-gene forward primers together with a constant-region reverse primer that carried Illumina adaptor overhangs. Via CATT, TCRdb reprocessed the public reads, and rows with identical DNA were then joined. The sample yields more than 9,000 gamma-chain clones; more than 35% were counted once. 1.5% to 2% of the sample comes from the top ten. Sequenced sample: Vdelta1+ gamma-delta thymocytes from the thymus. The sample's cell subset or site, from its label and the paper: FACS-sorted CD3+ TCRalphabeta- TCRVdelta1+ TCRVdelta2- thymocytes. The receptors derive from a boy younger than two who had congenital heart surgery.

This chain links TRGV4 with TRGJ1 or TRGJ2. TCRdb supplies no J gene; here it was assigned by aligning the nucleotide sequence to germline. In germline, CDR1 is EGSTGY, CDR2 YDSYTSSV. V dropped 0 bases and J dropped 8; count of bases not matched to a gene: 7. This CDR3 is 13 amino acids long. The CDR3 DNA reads TGTGCCACCTGGGATGGGCTATACGATAAGAAACTCTTT. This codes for CATWDGLYDKKLF.

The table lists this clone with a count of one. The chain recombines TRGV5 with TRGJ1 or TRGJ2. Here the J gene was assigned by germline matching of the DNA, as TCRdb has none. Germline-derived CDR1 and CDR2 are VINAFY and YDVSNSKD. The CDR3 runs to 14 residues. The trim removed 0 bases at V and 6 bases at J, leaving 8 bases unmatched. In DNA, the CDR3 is TGTGCCACCTGGGACAGGCGTCTGGCTTATAAGAAACTCTTT. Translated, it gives CATWDRRLAYKKLF.

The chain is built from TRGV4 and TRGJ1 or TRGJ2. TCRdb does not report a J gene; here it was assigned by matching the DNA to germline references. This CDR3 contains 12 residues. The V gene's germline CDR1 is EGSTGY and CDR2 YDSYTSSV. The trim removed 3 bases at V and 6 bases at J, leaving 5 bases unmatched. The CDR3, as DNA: TGTGCCACCTGGGATCTACCTTATAAGAAACTCTTT. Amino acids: CATWDLPYKKLF.

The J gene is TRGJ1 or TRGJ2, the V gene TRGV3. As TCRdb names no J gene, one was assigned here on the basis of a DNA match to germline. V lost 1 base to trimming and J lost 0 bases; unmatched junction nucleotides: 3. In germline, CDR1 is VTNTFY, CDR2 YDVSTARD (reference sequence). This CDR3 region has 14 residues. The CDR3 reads CATWDSSNYYKKLF. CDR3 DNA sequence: TGTGCCACCTGGGACAGCTCGAATTATTATAAGAAACTCTTT.

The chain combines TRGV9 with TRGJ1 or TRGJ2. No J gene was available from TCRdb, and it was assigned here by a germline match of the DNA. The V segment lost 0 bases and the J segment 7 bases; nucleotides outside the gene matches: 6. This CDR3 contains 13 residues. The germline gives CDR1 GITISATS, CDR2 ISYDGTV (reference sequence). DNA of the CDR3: TGTGCCTTGTGGGAGGTGAGGGAATATAAGAAACTCTTT. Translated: CALWEVREYKKLF.

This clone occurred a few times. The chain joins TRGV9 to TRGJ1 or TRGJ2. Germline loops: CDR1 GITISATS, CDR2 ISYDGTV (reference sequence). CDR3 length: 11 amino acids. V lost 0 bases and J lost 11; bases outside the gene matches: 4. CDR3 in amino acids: CALWEVCQKLF. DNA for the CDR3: TGTGCCTTGTGGGAGGTGTGCCAGAAACTCTTT.

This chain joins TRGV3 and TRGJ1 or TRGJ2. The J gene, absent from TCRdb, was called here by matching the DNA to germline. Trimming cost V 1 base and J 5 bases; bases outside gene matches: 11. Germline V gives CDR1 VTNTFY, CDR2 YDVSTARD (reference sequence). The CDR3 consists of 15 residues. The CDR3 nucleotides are TGTGCCACCTGGGACAGTTTATGGTACGATTATAAGAAACTCTTT. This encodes CATWDSLWYDYKKLF.

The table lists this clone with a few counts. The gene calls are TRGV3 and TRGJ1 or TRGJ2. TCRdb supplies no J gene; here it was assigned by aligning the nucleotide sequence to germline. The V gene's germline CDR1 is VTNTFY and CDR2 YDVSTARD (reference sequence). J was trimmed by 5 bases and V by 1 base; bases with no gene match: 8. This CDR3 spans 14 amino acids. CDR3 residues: CATWDRKVNYKKLF. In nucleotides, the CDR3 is TGTGCCACCTGGGACAGAAAGGTGAATTATAAGAAACTCTTT.

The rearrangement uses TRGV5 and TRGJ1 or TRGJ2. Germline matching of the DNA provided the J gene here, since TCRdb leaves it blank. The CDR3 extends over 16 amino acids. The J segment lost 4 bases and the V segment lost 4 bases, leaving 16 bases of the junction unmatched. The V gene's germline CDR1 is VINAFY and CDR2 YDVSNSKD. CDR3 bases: TGTGCCACCTGGGATTGGCGAGGGCAACAATATTATAAGAAACTCTTT. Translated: CATWDWRGQQYYKKLF.

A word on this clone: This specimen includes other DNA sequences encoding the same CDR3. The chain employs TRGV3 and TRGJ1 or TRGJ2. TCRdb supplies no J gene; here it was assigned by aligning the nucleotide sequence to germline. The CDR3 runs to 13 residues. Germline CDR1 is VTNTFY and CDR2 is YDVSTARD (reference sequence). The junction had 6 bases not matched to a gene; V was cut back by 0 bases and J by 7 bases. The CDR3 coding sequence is TGTGCCACCTGGGACAGGCCTCCATATAAGAAACTCTTT. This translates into CATWDRPPYKKLF.

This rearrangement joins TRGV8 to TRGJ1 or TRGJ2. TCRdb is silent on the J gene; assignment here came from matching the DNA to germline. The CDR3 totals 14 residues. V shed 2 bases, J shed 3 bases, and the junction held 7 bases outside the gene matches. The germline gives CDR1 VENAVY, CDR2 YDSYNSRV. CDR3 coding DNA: TGTGCCACCTGGGATACGACCCGTTATTATAAGAAACTCTTT. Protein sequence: CATWDTTRYYKKLF.

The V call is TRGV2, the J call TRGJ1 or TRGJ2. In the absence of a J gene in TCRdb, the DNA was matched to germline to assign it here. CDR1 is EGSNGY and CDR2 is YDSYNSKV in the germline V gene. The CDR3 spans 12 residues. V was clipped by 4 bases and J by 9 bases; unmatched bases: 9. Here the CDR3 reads CATWEFWSKKLF. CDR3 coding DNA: TGTGCCACCTGGGAATTTTGGAGTAAGAAACTCTTT.

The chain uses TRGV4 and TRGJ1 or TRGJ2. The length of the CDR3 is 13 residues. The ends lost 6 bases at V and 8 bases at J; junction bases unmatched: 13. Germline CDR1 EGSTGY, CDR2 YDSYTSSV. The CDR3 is CATWLAPSHKKLF. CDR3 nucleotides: TGTGCCACCTGGCTGGCTCCCTCTCATAAGAAACTCTTT.

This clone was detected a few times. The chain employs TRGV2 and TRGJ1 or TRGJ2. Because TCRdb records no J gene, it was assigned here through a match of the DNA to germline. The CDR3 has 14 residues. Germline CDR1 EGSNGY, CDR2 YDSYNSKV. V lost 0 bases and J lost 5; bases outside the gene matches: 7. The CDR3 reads CATWDGRIHYKKLF. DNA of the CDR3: TGTGCCACCTGGGACGGGCGCATTCATTATAAGAAACTCTTT.

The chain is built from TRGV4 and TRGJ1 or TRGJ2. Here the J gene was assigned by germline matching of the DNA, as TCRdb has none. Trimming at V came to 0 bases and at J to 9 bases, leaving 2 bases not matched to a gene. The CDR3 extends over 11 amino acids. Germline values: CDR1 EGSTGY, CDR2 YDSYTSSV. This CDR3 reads CATWDGFKKLF. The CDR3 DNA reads TGTGCCACCTGGGATGGGTTTAAGAAACTCTTT.

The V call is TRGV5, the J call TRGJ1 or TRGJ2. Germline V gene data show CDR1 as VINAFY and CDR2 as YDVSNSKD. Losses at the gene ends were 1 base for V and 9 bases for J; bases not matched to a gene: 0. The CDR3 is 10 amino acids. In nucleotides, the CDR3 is TGTGCCACCTGGGACAGTAAGAAACTCTTT. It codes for CATWDSKKLF.

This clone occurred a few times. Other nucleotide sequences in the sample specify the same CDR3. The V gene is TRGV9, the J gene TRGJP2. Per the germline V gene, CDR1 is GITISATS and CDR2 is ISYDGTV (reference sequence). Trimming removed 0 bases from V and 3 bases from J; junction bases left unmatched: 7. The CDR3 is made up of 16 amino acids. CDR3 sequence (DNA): TGTGCCTTGTGGGAGGTGCATTGTGGTAGTGATTGGATCAAGACGTTT. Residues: CALWEVHCGSDWIKTF.

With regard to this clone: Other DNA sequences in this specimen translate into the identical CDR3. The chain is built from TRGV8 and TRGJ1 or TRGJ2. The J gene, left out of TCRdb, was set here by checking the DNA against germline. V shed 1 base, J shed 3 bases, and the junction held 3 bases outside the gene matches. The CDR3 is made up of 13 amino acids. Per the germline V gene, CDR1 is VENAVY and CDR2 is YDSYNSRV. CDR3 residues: CATWDRSYYKKLF. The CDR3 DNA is TGTGCCACCTGGGATAGATCTTATTATAAGAAACTCTTT.

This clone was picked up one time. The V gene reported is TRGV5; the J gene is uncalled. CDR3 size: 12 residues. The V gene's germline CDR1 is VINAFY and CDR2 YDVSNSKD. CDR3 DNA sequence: TGTGCCACCTGGGACAGGCGCCCCGGCCCACTCTTT. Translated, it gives CATWDRRPGPLF.

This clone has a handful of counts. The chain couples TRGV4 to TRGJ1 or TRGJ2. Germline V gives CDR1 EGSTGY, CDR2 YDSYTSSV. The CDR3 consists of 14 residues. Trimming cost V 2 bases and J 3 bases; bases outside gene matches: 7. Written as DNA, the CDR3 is TGTGCCACCTGGGATGTGTTCCCTTATTATAAGAAACTCTTT. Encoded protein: CATWDVFPYYKKLF.

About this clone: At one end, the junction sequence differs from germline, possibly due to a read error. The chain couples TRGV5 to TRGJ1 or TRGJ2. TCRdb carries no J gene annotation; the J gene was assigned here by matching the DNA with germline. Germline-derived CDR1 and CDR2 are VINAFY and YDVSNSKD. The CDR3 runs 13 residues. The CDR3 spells CATRDTAGHKKLF. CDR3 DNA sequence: TGTGCCACCCGGGACACCGCCGGGCATAAGAAACTCTTT.

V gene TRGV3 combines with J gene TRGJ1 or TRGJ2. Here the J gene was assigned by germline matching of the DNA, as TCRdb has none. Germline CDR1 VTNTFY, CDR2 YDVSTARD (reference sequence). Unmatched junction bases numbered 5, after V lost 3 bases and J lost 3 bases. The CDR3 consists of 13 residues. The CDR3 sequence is CATWDLGYYKKLF. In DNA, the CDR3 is TGTGCCACCTGGGACCTCGGTTATTATAAGAAACTCTTT.

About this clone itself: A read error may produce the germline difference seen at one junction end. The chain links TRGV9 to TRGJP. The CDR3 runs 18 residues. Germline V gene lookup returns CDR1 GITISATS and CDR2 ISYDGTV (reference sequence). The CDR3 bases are TGTGCCTTGTGGGAGGTCAATGGGGAAGAGTTGGGCAAAAAAATCAAGGTATTT. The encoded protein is CALWEVNGEELGKKIKVF.

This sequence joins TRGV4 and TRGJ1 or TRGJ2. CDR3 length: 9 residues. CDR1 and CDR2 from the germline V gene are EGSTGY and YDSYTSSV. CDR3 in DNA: TGTGCTTTAGAGACAGCATCACTCTTT. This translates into CALETASLF.

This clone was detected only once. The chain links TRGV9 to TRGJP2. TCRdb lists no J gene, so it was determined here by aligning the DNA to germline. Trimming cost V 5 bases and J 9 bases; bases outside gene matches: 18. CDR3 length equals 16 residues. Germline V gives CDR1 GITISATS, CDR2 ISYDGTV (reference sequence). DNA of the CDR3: TGTGCCTTGTGGGGGTCGCCCTGGCGGACCCATTGGATCAAGACGTTT. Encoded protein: CALWGSPWRTHWIKTF.

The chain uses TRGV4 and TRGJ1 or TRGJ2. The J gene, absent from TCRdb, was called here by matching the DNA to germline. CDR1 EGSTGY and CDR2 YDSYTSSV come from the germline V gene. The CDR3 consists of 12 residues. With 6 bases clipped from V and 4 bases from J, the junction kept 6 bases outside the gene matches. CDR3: CATWIGYYKKLF. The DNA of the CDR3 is TGTGCCACCTGGATTGGCTATTATAAGAAACTCTTT.

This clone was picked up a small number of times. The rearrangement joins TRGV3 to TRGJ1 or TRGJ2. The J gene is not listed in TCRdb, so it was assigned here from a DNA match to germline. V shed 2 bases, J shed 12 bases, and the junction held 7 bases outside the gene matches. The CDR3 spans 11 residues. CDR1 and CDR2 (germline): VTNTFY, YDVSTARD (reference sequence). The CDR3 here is CATWDTLWKLF. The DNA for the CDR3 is TGTGCCACCTGGGACACCCTATGGAAACTCTTT.